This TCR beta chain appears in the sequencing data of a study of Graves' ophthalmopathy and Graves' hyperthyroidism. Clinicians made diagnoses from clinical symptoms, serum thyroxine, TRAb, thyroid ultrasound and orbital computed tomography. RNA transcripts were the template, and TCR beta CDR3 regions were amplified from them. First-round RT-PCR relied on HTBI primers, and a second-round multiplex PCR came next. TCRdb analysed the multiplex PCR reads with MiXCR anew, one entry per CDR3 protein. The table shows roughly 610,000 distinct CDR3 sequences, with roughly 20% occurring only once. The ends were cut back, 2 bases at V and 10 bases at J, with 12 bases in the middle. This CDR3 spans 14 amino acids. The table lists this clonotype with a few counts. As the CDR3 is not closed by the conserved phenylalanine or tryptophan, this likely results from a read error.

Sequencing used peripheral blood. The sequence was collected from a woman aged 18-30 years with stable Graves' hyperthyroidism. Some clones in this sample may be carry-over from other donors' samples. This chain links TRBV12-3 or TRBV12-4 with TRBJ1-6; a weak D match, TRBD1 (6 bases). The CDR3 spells CASSLRQGSSPLHL. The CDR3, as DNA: TGTGCCAGCAGTTTAAGGCAGGGGTCGTCACCCCTCCACCTT.